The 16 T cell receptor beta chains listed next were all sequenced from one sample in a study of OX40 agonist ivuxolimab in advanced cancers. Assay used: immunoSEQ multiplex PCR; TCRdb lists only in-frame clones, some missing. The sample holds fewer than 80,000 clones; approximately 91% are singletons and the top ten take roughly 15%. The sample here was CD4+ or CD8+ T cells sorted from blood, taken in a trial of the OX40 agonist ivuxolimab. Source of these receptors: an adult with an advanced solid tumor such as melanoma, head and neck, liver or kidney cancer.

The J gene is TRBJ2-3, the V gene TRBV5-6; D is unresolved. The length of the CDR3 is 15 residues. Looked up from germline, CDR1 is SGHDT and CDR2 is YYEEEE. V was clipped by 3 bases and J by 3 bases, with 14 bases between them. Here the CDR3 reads CASSSPVGLTDTQYF. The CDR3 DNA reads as TGTGCCAGCAGCTCCCCGGTAGGGTTGACAGATACGCAGTATTTT. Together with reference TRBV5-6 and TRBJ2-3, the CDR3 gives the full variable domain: DAGVTQSPTHLIKTRGQQVTLRCSPKSGHDTVSWYQQALGQGPQFIFQYYEEEERQRGNFPDRFSGHQFPNYSSELNVNALLLGDSALYLCASSSPVGLTDTQYFGPGTRLTVL.

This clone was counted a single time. This chain's CDR3 is CASSLSGLGETQYF. The CDR3 nucleotides read TGTGCCAGCAGCTTAAGTGGGCTGGGGGAGACCCAGTACTTC. The gene calls are TRBV7-3 and TRBJ2-5; no definite D call. The CDR3 contains 14 residues. The V end lost 1 base, the J end lost 5 bases, and 11 bases lay between the germline ends. From germline, CDR1 is SGHTA and CDR2 FQGTGA.

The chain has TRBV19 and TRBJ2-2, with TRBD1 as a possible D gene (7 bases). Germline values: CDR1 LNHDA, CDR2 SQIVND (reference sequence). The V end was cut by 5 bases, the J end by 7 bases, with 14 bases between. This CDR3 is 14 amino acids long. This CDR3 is CASSPDREVGELFF. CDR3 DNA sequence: TGTGCCAGTAGTCCCGACAGGGAGGTCGGGGAGCTGTTTTTT.

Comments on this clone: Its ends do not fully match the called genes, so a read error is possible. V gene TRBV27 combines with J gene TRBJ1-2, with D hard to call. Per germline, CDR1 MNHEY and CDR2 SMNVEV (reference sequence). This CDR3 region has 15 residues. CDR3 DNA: TGTGCCAGCAGTCTATCCGGGCCCTCCCGGTATGGCTACACCTTC. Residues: CASSLSGPSRYGYTF.

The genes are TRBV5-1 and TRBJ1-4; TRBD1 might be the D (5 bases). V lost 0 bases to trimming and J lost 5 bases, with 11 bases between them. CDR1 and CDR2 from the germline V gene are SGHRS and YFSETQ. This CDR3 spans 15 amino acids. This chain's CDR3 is CASSLEAGSNEKLFF. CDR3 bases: TGCGCCAGCAGCTTGGAGGCAGGGAGCAATGAAAAACTGTTTTTT.

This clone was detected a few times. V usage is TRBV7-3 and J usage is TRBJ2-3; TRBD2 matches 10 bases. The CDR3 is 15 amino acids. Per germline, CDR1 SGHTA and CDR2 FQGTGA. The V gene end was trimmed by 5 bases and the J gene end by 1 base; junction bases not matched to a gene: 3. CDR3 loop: CASSQGTSGTDTQYF. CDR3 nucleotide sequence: TGTGCCAGCAGCCAGGGGACTAGCGGCACAGATACGCAGTATTTT.

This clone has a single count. CDR3 amino acids: CASSPRTGKLVETQYF. DNA of the CDR3: TGTGCCAGCAGCCCCCGGACAGGGAAGTTGGTGGAGACCCAGTACTTC. The genes are TRBV7-9 and TRBJ2-5; 8 bases are shared with TRBD1. The CDR3 is 16 residues long. Germline V gives CDR1 SEHNR, CDR2 FQNEAQ (reference sequence). J lost 5 bases, V lost 5 bases, and 13 bases had no gene match.

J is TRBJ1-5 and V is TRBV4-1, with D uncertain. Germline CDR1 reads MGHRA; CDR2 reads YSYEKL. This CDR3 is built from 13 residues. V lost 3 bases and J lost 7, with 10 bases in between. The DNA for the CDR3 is TGCGCCAGCAGCCATCGTGTTGGGCAGCCCCAGCATTTT. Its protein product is CASSHRVGQPQHF.

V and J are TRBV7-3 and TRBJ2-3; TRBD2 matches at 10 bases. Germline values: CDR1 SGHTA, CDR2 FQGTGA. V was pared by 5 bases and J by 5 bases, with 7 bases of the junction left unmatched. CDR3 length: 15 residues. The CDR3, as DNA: TGTGCCAGCAGCCTCTCTAGCGGGAGAGGAGATACGCAGTATTTT. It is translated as CASSLSSGRGDTQYF.

CDR3 sequence (DNA): TGTGCCAGCAGCTTTCTTACAGATACGCAGTATTTT. Translating gives CASSFLTDTQYF. The chain employs TRBV7-8 and TRBJ2-3, with unresolved D. Germline values: CDR1 SGHVS, CDR2 FQNEAQ. Trimming left V 3 bases short and J 3 bases short, with 4 bases between. There are 12 residues in the CDR3.

CDR3 DNA: TGCGCCAGCAGTCCAACAGGGTTTGTGGGCTACGAGCAGTACTTC. Translating gives CASSPTGFVGYEQYF. The chain recombines TRBV4-3 with TRBJ2-7, with D possibly TRBD1 on 6 matching bases. Per the germline V gene, CDR1 is LGHNA and CDR2 is YSLEER. Trimming left V 6 bases short and J 3 bases short, with 18 bases between. This CDR3 spans 15 amino acids.

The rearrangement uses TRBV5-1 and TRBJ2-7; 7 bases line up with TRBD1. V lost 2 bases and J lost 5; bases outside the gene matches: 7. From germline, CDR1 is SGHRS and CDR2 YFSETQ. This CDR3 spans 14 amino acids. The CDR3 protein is CASSFRTGTDEQYF. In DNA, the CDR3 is TGCGCCAGCAGCTTCCGGACAGGAACAGACGAGCAGTACTTC.

The CDR3 spells CASSQKEGVYSYEQYF. CDR3 nucleotides: TGCGCCAGCAGCCAAAAGGAGGGAGTCTACTCCTACGAGCAGTACTTC. V and J are TRBV4-1 and TRBJ2-7; weak D call: TRBD2 (6 bases). The CDR3 spans 16 residues. Trimming took off 2 bases at V and 0 bases at J, with 14 bases between the two ends. Germline-derived CDR1 and CDR2 are MGHRA and YSYEKL.

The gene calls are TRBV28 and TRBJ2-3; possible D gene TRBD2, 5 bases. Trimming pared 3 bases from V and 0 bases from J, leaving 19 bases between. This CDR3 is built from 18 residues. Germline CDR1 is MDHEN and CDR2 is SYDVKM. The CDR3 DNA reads TGTGCCAGCAGTTTCGGGATAAGGGCGGAAATTAGCACAGATACGCAGTATTTT. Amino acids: CASSFGIRAEISTDTQYF.

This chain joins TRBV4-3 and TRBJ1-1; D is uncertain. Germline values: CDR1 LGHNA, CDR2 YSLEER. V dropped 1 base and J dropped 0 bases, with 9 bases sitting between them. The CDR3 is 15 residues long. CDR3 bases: TGCGCCAGCAGCCAAGGTCCAGGATTGAACACTGAAGCTTTCTTT. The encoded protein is CASSQGPGLNTEAFF.

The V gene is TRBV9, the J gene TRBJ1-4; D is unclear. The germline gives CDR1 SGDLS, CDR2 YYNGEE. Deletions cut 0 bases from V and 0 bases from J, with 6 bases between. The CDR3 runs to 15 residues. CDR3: CASSVGGSTNEKLFF. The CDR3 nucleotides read TGTGCCAGCAGCGTAGGAGGGTCAACTAATGAAAAACTGTTTTTT.